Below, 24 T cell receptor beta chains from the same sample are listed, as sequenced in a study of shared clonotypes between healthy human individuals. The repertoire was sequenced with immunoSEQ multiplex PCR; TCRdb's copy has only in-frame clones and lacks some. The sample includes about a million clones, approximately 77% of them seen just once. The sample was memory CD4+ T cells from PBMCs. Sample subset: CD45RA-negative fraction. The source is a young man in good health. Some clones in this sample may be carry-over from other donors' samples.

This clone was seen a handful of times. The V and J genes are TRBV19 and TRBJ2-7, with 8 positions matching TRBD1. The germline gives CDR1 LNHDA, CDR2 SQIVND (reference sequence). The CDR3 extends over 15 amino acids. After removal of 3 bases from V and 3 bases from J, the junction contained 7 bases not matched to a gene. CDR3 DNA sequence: TGTGCCAGTAGTATCAGGGGGCGCATTTACTACGAGCAGTACTTC. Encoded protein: CASSIRGRIYYEQYF.

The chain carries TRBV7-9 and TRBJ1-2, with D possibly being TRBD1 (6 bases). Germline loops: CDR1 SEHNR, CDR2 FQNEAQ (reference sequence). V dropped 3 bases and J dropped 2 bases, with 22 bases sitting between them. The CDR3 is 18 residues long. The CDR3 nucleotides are TGTGCCAGCAGCTTTTTTAGACAGGCGGCTACTCGGAACTATGGCTACACCTTC. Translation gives CASSFFRQAATRNYGYTF. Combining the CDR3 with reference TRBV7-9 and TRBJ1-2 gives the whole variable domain DTGVSQNPRHKITKRGQNVTFRCDPISEHNRLYWYRQTLGQGPEFLTYFQNEAQLEKSRLLSDRFSAERPKGSFSTLEIQRTEQGDSAMYLCASSFFRQAATRNYGYTFGSGTRLTVV.

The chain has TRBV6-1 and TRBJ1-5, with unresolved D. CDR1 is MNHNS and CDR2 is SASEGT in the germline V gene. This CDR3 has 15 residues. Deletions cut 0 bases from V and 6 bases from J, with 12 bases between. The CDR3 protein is CASSEAGLAVQPQHF. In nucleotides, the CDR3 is TGTGCCAGCAGTGAAGCGGGTTTAGCGGTTCAGCCCCAGCATTTT.

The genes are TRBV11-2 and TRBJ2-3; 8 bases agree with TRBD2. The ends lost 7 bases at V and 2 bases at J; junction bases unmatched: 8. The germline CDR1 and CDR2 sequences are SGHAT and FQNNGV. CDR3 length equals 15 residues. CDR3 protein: CASTIGRGNTDTQYF. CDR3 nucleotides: TGTGCCAGCACCATCGGGAGGGGGAACACAGATACGCAGTATTTT.

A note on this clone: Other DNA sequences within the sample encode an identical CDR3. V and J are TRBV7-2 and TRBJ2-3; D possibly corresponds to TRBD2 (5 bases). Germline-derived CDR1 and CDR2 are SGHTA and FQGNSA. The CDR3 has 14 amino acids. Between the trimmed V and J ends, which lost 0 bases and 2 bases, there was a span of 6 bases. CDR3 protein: CASSLARATDTQYF. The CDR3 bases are TGTGCCAGCAGCTTAGCGAGGGCCACAGATACGCAGTATTTT.

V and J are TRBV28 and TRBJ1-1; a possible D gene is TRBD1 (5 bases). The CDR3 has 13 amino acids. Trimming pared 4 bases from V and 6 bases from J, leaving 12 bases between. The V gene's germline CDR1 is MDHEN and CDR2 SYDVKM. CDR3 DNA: TGTGCCAGCAGTTCCAGAAGGGGCGCTGAAGCTTTCTTT. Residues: CASSSRRGAEAFF.

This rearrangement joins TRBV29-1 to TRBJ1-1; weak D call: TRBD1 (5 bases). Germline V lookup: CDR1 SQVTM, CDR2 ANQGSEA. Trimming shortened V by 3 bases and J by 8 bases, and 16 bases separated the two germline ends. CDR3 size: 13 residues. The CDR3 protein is CSVEGLGRDEAFF. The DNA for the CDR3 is TGCAGCGTTGAGGGATTGGGAAGGGACGAAGCTTTCTTT.

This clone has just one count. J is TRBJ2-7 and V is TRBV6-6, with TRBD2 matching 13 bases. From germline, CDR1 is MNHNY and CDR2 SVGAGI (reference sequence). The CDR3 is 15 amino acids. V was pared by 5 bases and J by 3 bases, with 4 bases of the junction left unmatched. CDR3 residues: CASSARTSGSYEQYF. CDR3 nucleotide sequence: TGTGCCAGCAGTGCAAGGACTAGCGGGAGCTACGAGCAGTACTTC.

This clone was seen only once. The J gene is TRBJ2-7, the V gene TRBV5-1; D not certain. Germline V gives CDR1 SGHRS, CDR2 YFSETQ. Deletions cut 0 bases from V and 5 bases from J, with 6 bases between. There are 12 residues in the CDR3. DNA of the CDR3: TGCGCCAGCAGCTTGGAACTCAACGAGCAGTACTTC. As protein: CASSLELNEQYF.

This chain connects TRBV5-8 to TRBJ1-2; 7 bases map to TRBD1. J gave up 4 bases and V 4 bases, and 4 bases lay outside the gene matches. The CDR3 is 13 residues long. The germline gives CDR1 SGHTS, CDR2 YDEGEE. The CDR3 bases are TGTGCCAGCAGCCGGACAGGAGCCTATGGCTACACCTTC. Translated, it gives CASSRTGAYGYTF.

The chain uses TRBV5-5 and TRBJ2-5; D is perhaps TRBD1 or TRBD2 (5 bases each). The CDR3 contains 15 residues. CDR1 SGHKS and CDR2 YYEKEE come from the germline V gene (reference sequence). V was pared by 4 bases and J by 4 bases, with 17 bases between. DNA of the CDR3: TGTGCCAGCAGCCGTGGTCGAGGGGAGTCAGAGACCCAGTACTTC. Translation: CASSRGRGESETQYF. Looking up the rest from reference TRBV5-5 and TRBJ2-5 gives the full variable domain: DAGVTQSPTHLIKTRGQQVTLRCSPISGHKSVSWYQQVLGQGPQFIFQYYEKEERGRGNFPDRFSARQFPNYSSELNVNALLLGDSALYLCASSRGRGESETQYFGPGTRLLVL.

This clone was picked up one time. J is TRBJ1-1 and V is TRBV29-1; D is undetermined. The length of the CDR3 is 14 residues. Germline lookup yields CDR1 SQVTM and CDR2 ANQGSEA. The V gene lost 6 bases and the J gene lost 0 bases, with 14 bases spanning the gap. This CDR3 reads CSVLIQSMNTEAFF. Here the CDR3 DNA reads TGCAGCGTCCTAATACAAAGCATGAACACTGAAGCTTTCTTT. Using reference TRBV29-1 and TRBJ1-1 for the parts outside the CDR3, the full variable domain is SAVISQKPSRDICQRGTSLTIQCQVDSQVTMMFWYRQQPGQSLTLIATANQGSEATYESGFVIDKFPISRPNLTFSTLTVSNMSPEDSSIYLCSVLIQSMNTEAFFGQGTRLTVV.

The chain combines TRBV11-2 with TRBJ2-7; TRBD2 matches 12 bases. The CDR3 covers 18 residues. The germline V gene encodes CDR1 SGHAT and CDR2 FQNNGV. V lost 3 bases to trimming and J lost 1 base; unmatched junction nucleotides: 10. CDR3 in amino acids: CASSFEYWTSGASYEQYF. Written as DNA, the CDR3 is TGTGCCAGCAGCTTCGAATATTGGACTAGCGGGGCATCCTACGAGCAGTACTTC. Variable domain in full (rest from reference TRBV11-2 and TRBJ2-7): EAGVAQSPRYKIIEKRQSVAFWCNPISGHATLYWYQQILGQGPKLLIQFQNNGVVDDSQLPKDRFSAERLKGVDSTLKIQPAKLEDSAVYLCASSFEYWTSGASYEQYFGPGTRLTVT.

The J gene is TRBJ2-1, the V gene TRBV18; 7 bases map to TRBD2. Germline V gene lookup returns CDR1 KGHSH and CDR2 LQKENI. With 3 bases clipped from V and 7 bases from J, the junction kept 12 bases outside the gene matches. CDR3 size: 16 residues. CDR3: CASSPPGDAGVNEQFF. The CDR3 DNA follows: TGTGCCAGCTCACCGCCCGGGGACGCGGGAGTTAATGAGCAGTTCTTC.

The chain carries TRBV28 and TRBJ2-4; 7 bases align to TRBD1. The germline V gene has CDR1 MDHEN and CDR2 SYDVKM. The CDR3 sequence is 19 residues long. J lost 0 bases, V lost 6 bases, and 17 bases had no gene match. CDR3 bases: TGTGCCAGCAGGACCGATAGACGCAGGGGGATACTAGCCAAAAACATTCAGTACTTC. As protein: CASRTDRRRGILAKNIQYF.

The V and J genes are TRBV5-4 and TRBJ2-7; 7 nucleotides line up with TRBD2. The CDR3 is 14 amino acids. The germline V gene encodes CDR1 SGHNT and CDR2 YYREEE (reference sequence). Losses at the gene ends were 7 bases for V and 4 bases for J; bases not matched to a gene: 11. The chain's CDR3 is CASAPGGSVYEQYF. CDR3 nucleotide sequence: TGTGCCAGCGCTCCAGGCGGGAGCGTTTACGAGCAGTACTTC.

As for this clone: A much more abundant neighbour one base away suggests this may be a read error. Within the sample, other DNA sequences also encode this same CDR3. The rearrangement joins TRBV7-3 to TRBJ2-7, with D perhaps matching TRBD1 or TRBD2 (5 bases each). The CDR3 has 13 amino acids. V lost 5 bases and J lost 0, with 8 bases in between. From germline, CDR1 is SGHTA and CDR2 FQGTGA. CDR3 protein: CASSRDGSYEQYF. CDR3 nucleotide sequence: TGTGCCAGCAGCCGGGACGGCTCCTACGAGCAGTACTTC.

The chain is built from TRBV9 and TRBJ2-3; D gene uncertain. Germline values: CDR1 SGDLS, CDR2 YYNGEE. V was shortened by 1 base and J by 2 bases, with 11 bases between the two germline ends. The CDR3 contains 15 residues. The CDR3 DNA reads TGTGCCAGCAGCGTAAGCCTAGGCGTCACAGATACGCAGTATTTT. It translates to CASSVSLGVTDTQYF.

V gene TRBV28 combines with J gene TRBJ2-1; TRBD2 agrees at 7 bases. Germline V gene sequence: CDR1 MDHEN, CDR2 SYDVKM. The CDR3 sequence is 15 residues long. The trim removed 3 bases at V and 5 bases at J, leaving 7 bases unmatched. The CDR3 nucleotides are TGTGCCAGCAGTTTGGCGGCTAGCGGAAACAATGAGCAGTTCTTC. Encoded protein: CASSLAASGNNEQFF.

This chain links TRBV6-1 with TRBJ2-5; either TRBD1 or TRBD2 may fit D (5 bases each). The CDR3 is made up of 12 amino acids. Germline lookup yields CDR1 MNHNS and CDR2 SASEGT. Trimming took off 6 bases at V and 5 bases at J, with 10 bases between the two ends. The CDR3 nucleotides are TGTGCCAGCAGGGGGGACGGGGAGACCCAGTACTTC. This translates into CASRGDGETQYF.

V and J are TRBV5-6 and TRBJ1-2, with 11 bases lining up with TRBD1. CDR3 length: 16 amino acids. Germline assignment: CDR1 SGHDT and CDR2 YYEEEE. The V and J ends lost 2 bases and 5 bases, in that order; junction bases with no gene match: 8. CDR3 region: CASSFEPGQGGYGYTF. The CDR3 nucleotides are TGTGCCAGCAGCTTTGAACCGGGACAGGGGGGGTATGGCTACACCTTC.

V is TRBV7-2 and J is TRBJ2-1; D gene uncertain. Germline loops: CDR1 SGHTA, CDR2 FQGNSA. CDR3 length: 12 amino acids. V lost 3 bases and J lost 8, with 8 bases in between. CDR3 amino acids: CASSFFAHEQFF. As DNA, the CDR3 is TGTGCCAGCAGCTTTTTTGCCCATGAGCAGTTCTTC. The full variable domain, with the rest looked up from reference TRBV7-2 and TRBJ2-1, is GAGVSQSPSNKVTEKGKDVELRCDPISGHTALYWYRQSLGQGLEFLIYFQGNSAPDKSGLPSDRFSAERTGGSVSTLTIQRTQQEDSAVYLCASSFFAHEQFFGPGTRLTVL.

The CDR3 region has the DNA TGTGCCAGCAGCGCGCTGACAGGGGATAATGAAAAACTGTTTTTT. Translation gives CASSALTGDNEKLFF. The chain carries TRBV9 and TRBJ1-4, with 8 nucleotides matching TRBD1. The germline CDR1 and CDR2 sequences are SGDLS and YYNGEE. The CDR3 consists of 15 residues. The J segment lost 4 bases and the V segment lost 3 bases, leaving 5 bases of the junction unmatched.

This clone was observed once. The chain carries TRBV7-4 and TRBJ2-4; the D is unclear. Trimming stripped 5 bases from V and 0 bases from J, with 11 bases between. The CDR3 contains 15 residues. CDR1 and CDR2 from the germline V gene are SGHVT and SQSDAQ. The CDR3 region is CASSPPELAKNIQYF. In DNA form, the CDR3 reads TGTGCCAGCAGCCCCCCGGAATTAGCCAAAAACATTCAGTACTTC.